The T cell receptor beta chain under discussion was sequenced for a study of naive and memory T cell subsets. Findings of the study overall: Possibly reflecting memory cells re-expressing CD45RA, a few larger clonotypes occurred in naive repertoires, especially CD8. Findings for naive and memory subsets could not be checked against ground truth.

Cells stained for CD3, CD4, CD8, CD45RA and CD27 were sorted into four subsets. V was clipped by 5 bases and J by 7 bases, with 9 bases between them. Germline V lookup: CDR1 MNHNS, CDR2 SASEGT. The CDR3 length is 12 residues. As to this clonotype: No antigen is known for it.

Both TRBC1 and TRBC2 were covered by a beta constant-region primer of two equimolar oligonucleotides. Nested alpha and beta constant-region primers with the SP2 primer drove four PCR rounds on ligated cDNA. An oligonucleotide with the SP2 primer and a 12-nucleotide UMI was ligated to the cDNA 3' end. TCRdb re-derived calls from the UMI-ligation and nested PCR reads in MiXCR, one entry per CDR3 protein. The sample has under 150,000 distinct CDR3 sequences, under 25% seen once. Sequencing was performed on naive CD8+ T cells from blood. The chain recombines TRBV6-1 with TRBJ2-1; D possibly corresponds to TRBD2 (6 bases). The clonotype comes from a human donor in good health. The CDR3 region is CASSIRGNEQFF. CDR3 DNA sequence: TGTGCCAGCAGTATCCGGGGGAATGAGCAGTTCTTC.